Listed below are T cell receptor beta chains from one sample, sequenced in a study of blood T cell repertoires in COVID-19. The repertoire was sequenced with immunoSEQ multiplex PCR; TCRdb's copy has only in-frame clones and lacks some. The sample has about 250,000 clones; about 83% are singletons. Sequencing input: peripheral blood. The origin of the receptors is a man aged 50 or older with acute or convalescent COVID-19. The conserved cysteine and the conserved F or W are not part of the CDR3 here. Each record gives: J gene, V gene, CDR3 protein.

TRBJ2-7 TRBV2 ASKRASSYEQY
TRBJ1-1 TRBV11-2 ASSLGTGRGYTEAF
TRBJ2-7 TRBV9 ASSVGGDRLYEQY
TRBJ1-3 TRBV14 ASSPQGYGNTIY
TRBJ1-1 TRBV7-6 ASSLVEGQNTEAF
TRBJ1-4 TRBV6-5 ASLGTANYGKLF
TRBJ1-1 TRBV27 ASSLNRGDTEAF
TRBJ2-5 TRBV28 ASSGGFETQY
TRBJ2-3 TRBV27 ASSLWGGQIQAQY
TRBJ1-6 TRBV14 ASSQDMTVGANSPLH
TRBJ1-1 TRBV6-4 ASSDSLQQNTEAF
TRBJ2-2 TRBV13 ASSSLTPGQGSPGELF
TRBJ2-1 TRBV10-3 AISKPGQGVNEQF
TRBJ1-2 TRBV5-6 ASSLVAGGSVNYGYT
TRBJ1-5 TRBV27 ASSRRGEQPQH
TRBJ2-2 TRBV9 ASSSGGTGELF
TRBJ1-3 TRBV10-3 AISVPAGNTIY
TRBJ1-2 TRBV30 AWSPPGQGRYGYT
TRBJ2-7 TRBV6-5 ATARDGSYEQY
TRBJ2-2 TRBV10-3 AISDLELTGELF
TRBJ1-2 TRBV7-9 ASSSRLTGGDNYGYT
TRBJ2-7 TRBV27 ASSIRAGTSVSYEQY
TRBJ1-5 TRBV19 ASRLGRDRGQPQH
TRBJ2-2 TRBV3-1/TRBV3-2 ASSQTHGAAGELF
TRBJ1-6 TRBV6-5 ASSYWRDSPLH
TRBJ2-1 TRBV6-6 ASSPRDEQF
TRBJ1-5 TRBV3-1/TRBV3-2 ASSQSPGTGPQH
TRBJ2-7 TRBV6-5 ASSWPGAYEQY
TRBJ2-7 TRBV6-5 ASRPEASGIYEQY
TRBJ2-7 TRBV30 AWSATGGTEQY
TRBJ1-3 TRBV7-8 ASSPPAWGRGNTIY
TRBJ2-7 TRBV6-5 ASSYGTSGGYEQY
TRBJ1-2 TRBV29-1 SVEKSGDYGYT
TRBJ1-5 TRBV4-1 ASSPLARQPQH
TRBJ2-7 TRBV4-1 ASSHGENYEQY
TRBJ1-2 TRBV12-3/TRBV12-4 ASRPAGRYGYT
TRBJ2-2 TRBV10-3 ATTSGGVDTGELF
TRBJ1-6 TRBV7-2 ASSLFPQQAFGSPLH
TRBJ1-1 TRBV12-5 ASGARLVTEAF
TRBJ2-7 TRBV6-5 ASSYSTGFTYEQY
TRBJ1-2 TRBV14 ASSQDVLPGEGYT
TRBJ2-1 TRBV28 ASRLAGGDNEQF
TRBJ2-2 TRBV19 ASSAASGGRDTGELF
TRBJ2-7 TRBV15 ATSSRDSYEQY
TRBJ2-5 TRBV25-1 ASSISGGSQETQY
TRBJ2-7 TRBV7-9 ASSKTGGYEQY
TRBJ2-1 TRBV5-1 ASDPHDGSLYNEQF
TRBJ1-1 TRBV5-4 ASSLVEGMNTEAF
TRBJ2-7 TRBV19 ASSHPDRVSYEQY
TRBJ1-2 TRBV15 ATSIGGAYGYT
TRBJ1-1 TRBV6-6 ASSYGRGASTEAF
TRBJ1-4 TRBV4-1 ASSQPGQGSEKLF
TRBJ1-6 TRBV18 ASSPGQDSPLH
TRBJ2-7 TRBV19 ATADRGQKQY
TRBJ2-2 TRBV27 ASSLRGSPGELF
TRBJ2-7 TRBV11-2 ASSRLAGVAYEQY
TRBJ1-4 TRBV7-9 ASSLRGGFEKLF
TRBJ2-5 TRBV27 ASSLYQGASETQY
TRBJ1-2 TRBV11-2 ASSSGTGGGGYT
TRBJ1-4 TRBV12-3/TRBV12-4 ASSVTSEKLF